Only one count was recorded for the clone carrying this TCR beta chain. Its antigen is not known. Germline CDR1 reads LNHDA; CDR2 reads SQIVND (reference sequence). The CDR3 extends over 15 amino acids. Between the trimmed V and J ends, which lost 5 bases and 2 bases, there was a span of 14 bases. Some clones are missing from TCRdb's copy, which holds only in-frame ones; the method was immunoSEQ multiplex PCR. Of about 8,800 clones listed, around 91% are singletons. The data belong to a study of T cells in localized non-small cell lung cancer. The study's findings and limits: Adjacent uninvolved lung tissue had the highest T cell clonality, exceeding tumor. Among the top 100 tumor clones, a median approximately 62 appeared in adjacent lung. Sequencing was limited to one tumor region, leaving the possibility of heterogeneity open.

This sequence originates from a male donor aged 60 or older with stage III squamous cell lung carcinoma. The specimen comprised peripheral blood, sampled before any cancer treatment. The chain uses TRBV19 and TRBJ2-3; tentative D call: TRBD2 (7 bases). DNA of the CDR3: TGTGCCAGTAGTTCTCGGGGGGACACCACAGATACGCAGTATTTT. Its protein is CASSSRGDTTDTQYF. The full variable domain, its missing parts supplied by reference TRBV19 and TRBJ2-3, is DGGITQSPKYLFRKEGQNVTLSCEQNLNHDAMYWYRQDPGQGLRLIYYSQIVNDFQKGDIAEGYSVSREKKESFPLTVTSAQKNPTAFYLCASSSRGDTTDTQYFGPGTRLTVL.